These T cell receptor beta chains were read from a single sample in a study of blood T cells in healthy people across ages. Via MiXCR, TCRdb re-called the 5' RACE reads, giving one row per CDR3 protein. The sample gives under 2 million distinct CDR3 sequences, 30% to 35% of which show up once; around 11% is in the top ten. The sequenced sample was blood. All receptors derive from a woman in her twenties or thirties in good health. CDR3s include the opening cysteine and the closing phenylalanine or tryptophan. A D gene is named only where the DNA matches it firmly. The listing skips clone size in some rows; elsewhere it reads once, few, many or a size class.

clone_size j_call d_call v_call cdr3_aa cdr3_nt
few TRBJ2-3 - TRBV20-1 CSASPDSGSTDTQYF TGCAGTGCTAGTCCCGATAGCGGAAGCACAGATACGCAGTATTTT
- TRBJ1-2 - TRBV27 CASSTSRGALRGYTF TGTGCCAGCAGTACCTCCCGGGGGGCGCTCCGGGGCTACACCTTC
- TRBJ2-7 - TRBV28 CASSISRSYEQYF TGTGCCAGCAGTATCAGCAGGAGCTACGAGCAGTACTTC
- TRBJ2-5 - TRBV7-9 CASSSRMKTQYF TGTGCCAGCAGCTCACGAATGAAGACCCAGTACTTC
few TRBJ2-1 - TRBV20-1 CSAPYRSLRFF TGCAGTGCCCCTTATAGGAGCCTAAGGTTCTTC
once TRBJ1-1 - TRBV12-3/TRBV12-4 CASSFPPGNAEAFF TGTGCCAGCAGTTTCCCCCCGGGGAACGCTGAAGCTTTCTTT
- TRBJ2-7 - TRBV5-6 CASSLSVAGVEQYF TGTGCCAGCAGCTTGAGTGTCGCTGGAGTCGAGCAGTACTTC
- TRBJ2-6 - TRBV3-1 CASSSRLIQSSGANVLTF TGTGCCAGCAGCTCCAGACTGATACAATCCTCTGGGGCCAACGTCCTGACTTTC
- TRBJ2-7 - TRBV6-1 CASSHRGGTYEQYF TGTGCCAGCAGTCACAGGGGGGGCACCTACGAGCAGTACTTC
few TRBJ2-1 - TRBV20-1 CSAPTTLYNEQFF TGCAGTGCTCCGACTACACTTTACAATGAGCAGTTCTTC
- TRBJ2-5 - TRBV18 CASSSNRADQETQYF TGTGCCAGCTCATCCAACCGAGCAGACCAAGAGACCCAGTACTTC
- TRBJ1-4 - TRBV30 CAWSSQTASNEKLFF TGTGCCTGGAGTTCTCAAACAGCTTCTAATGAAAAACTGTTTTTT
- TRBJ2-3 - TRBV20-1 CSASPQGYSLADTQYF TGCAGTGCTAGTCCCCAGGGGTACAGTTTGGCAGATACGCAGTATTTT
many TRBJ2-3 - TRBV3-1 CASSQEDTQYF TGTGCCAGCAGCCAAGAAGATACGCAGTATTTT